This T cell receptor beta chain came from a study of control samples from healthy donors and cancer patients. The CDR3 sequence is 13 residues long. CDR1 is SQVTM and CDR2 is ANQGSEA in the germline V gene. The V end lost 8 bases, the J end lost 0 bases, and 13 bases lay between the germline ends. The assay was immunoSEQ multiplex PCR, and TCRdb's table has in-frame clones only and misses some. The data show over 70,000 clones, with around 90% seen just once and 8.5% to 10% held by the top ten. The sample was PBMCs. This sequence joins TRBV29-1 and TRBJ1-1; D possibly corresponds to TRBD1 (5 bases). The sequence was collected from a woman in her fifties or sixties with colorectal cancer. The CDR3 nucleotides are TGCAGCACTGGGCGGGGGTTGAACACTGAAGCTTTCTTT. Protein sequence: CSTGRGLNTEAFF.